This TCR beta chain was captured in a study of CD8 T cells in Susac syndrome. General study points: It was acknowledged in the study that the number of individuals who were included in its TCR sequencing and HLA analysis was relatively small.

Random hexamers were used to reverse transcribe an amount of about 0.45 to 1 ug RNA. The method of amplification for TCR beta CDR3 was immunoSEQ multiplex PCR, covering 54 Vbeta and 13 Jbeta. TCRdb independently ran MiXCR on the immunoSEQ multiplex PCR reads; one entry per CDR3 protein. The repertoire consists of approximately 120,000 distinct CDR3 sequences, with more than 90% occurring once and the leading ten covering over 0.07%. Unmatched junction bases numbered 3, after V lost 0 bases and J lost 5 bases. CDR3 length: 13 amino acids. Germline V lookup: CDR1 DFQATT, CDR2 SNEGSKA (reference sequence). CD8+ and CD4+ T cells from blood underwent TCR beta sequencing, which was carried out in a high-throughput format. Worth noting for this clonotype: What it binds is not known.

This chain joins TRBV20-1 and TRBJ1-2; 7 bases are shared with TRBD1. Sequenced input: CD4+ T cells from PBMCs. This TCR came from a human donor in good health. The CDR3 here is CSAREAGGYGYTF. CDR3 coding DNA: TGCAGTGCTAGAGAGGCAGGGGGGTATGGCTACACCTTC.